This T cell receptor (beta chain) was captured by sequencing in a study of T cells in localized non-small cell lung cancer. Whole-study findings and limits: Researchers found a median around 50 of the top 100 tumor clones in adjacent lung. As only one tumor region underwent sequencing, heterogeneity remains possible. It was uninvolved adjacent lung that showed the highest T cell clonality, exceeding tumor. A higher density of T cells in blood coincided with extended overall survival.

Germline CDR1 is SGHVS and CDR2 is FQNEAQ. V was clipped by 2 bases and J by 3 bases, with 11 bases between them. This CDR3 comprises 14 residues. The table came from immunoSEQ multiplex PCR; TCRdb's copy has only in-frame clones and leaves some out. The repertoire has approximately 30,000 clones, 90% to 95% of them found once; the top ten carry 6.5% to 10%. Points on this clone: What it recognizes is unknown.

The clonotype was recovered from a female donor older than 55 with stage I lung adenocarcinoma. The rearrangement links TRBV7-8 to TRBJ2-7; weak D call: TRBD2 (6 bases). This material consisted of peripheral blood, taken before any cancer treatment. This CDR3 reads CASSLLAPYYEQYF. CDR3 bases: TGTGCCAGCAGCTTACTAGCGCCGTACTACGAGCAGTACTTC. The full variable domain, completed using reference TRBV7-8 and TRBJ2-7, is GAGVSQSPRYKVAKRGQDVALRCDPISGHVSLFWYQQALGQGPEFLTYFQNEAQLDKSGLPSDRFFAERPEGSVSTLKIQRTQQEDSAVYLCASSLLAPYYEQYFGPGTRLTVT.